The clone carrying this T cell receptor (beta chain) was counted a few times. The source of the sample is a study of blood T cell repertoires in COVID-19. TCRdb keeps only in-frame clones here, not all; method: immunoSEQ multiplex PCR. The sample records some 210,000 clones, 84% being singletons. V lost 2 bases and J 6 bases, leaving 19 bases between the germline ends. The CDR3 length is 16 residues. Germline V gene sequence: CDR1 MNHEY, CDR2 SVGAGI. Sequencing input: peripheral blood. The sequence came from a woman in her fifties or sixties with active or convalescent COVID-19. The rearrangement uses TRBV6-5 and TRBJ1-2; D possibly corresponds to TRBD1 (6 bases). The CDR3: CASSYGGAGERNGYTF. CDR3 nucleotides: TGTGCCAGCAGTTACGGGGGGGCAGGCGAGCGAAATGGCTACACCTTC.